This record covers a single TCR beta chain. Its antigen remains unidentified. The sample is drawn from a study of T cells in tuberculosis. Broader study findings: Active tuberculosis patients had shorter CDR3-alpha; the beta difference was nonsignificant. Active tuberculosis cases were adults; controls were adolescents. Active tuberculosis alpha repertoires lay closer to GMM-specific TCRs than controls'.

Libraries were prepared by immunoSEQ multiplex PCR; TCRdb keeps only in-frame clonotypes and omits some of them. The table records about 37,000 clones, around 93% of them present only once. Latent tuberculosis screening used tuberculin skin test and IGRA at entry. V lost 0 bases to trimming and J lost 8 bases, with 13 bases between them. CDR1 GTSNPN and CDR2 SVGIG come from the germline V gene (reference sequence). This CDR3 comprises 13 residues. The material sequenced was PBMCs. This chain uses TRBV30 with TRBJ1-2, with D possibly matching TRBD1 (6 bases). This TCR was recovered from a donor aged 10-29 years with latent tuberculosis or without tuberculosis infection. Some clones in this sample may be carry-over from other donors' samples. CDR3 loop: CAWSVPGAYGYTF. Here the CDR3 DNA reads TGTGCCTGGAGTGTACCAGGGGCATACGGCTACACCTTC.